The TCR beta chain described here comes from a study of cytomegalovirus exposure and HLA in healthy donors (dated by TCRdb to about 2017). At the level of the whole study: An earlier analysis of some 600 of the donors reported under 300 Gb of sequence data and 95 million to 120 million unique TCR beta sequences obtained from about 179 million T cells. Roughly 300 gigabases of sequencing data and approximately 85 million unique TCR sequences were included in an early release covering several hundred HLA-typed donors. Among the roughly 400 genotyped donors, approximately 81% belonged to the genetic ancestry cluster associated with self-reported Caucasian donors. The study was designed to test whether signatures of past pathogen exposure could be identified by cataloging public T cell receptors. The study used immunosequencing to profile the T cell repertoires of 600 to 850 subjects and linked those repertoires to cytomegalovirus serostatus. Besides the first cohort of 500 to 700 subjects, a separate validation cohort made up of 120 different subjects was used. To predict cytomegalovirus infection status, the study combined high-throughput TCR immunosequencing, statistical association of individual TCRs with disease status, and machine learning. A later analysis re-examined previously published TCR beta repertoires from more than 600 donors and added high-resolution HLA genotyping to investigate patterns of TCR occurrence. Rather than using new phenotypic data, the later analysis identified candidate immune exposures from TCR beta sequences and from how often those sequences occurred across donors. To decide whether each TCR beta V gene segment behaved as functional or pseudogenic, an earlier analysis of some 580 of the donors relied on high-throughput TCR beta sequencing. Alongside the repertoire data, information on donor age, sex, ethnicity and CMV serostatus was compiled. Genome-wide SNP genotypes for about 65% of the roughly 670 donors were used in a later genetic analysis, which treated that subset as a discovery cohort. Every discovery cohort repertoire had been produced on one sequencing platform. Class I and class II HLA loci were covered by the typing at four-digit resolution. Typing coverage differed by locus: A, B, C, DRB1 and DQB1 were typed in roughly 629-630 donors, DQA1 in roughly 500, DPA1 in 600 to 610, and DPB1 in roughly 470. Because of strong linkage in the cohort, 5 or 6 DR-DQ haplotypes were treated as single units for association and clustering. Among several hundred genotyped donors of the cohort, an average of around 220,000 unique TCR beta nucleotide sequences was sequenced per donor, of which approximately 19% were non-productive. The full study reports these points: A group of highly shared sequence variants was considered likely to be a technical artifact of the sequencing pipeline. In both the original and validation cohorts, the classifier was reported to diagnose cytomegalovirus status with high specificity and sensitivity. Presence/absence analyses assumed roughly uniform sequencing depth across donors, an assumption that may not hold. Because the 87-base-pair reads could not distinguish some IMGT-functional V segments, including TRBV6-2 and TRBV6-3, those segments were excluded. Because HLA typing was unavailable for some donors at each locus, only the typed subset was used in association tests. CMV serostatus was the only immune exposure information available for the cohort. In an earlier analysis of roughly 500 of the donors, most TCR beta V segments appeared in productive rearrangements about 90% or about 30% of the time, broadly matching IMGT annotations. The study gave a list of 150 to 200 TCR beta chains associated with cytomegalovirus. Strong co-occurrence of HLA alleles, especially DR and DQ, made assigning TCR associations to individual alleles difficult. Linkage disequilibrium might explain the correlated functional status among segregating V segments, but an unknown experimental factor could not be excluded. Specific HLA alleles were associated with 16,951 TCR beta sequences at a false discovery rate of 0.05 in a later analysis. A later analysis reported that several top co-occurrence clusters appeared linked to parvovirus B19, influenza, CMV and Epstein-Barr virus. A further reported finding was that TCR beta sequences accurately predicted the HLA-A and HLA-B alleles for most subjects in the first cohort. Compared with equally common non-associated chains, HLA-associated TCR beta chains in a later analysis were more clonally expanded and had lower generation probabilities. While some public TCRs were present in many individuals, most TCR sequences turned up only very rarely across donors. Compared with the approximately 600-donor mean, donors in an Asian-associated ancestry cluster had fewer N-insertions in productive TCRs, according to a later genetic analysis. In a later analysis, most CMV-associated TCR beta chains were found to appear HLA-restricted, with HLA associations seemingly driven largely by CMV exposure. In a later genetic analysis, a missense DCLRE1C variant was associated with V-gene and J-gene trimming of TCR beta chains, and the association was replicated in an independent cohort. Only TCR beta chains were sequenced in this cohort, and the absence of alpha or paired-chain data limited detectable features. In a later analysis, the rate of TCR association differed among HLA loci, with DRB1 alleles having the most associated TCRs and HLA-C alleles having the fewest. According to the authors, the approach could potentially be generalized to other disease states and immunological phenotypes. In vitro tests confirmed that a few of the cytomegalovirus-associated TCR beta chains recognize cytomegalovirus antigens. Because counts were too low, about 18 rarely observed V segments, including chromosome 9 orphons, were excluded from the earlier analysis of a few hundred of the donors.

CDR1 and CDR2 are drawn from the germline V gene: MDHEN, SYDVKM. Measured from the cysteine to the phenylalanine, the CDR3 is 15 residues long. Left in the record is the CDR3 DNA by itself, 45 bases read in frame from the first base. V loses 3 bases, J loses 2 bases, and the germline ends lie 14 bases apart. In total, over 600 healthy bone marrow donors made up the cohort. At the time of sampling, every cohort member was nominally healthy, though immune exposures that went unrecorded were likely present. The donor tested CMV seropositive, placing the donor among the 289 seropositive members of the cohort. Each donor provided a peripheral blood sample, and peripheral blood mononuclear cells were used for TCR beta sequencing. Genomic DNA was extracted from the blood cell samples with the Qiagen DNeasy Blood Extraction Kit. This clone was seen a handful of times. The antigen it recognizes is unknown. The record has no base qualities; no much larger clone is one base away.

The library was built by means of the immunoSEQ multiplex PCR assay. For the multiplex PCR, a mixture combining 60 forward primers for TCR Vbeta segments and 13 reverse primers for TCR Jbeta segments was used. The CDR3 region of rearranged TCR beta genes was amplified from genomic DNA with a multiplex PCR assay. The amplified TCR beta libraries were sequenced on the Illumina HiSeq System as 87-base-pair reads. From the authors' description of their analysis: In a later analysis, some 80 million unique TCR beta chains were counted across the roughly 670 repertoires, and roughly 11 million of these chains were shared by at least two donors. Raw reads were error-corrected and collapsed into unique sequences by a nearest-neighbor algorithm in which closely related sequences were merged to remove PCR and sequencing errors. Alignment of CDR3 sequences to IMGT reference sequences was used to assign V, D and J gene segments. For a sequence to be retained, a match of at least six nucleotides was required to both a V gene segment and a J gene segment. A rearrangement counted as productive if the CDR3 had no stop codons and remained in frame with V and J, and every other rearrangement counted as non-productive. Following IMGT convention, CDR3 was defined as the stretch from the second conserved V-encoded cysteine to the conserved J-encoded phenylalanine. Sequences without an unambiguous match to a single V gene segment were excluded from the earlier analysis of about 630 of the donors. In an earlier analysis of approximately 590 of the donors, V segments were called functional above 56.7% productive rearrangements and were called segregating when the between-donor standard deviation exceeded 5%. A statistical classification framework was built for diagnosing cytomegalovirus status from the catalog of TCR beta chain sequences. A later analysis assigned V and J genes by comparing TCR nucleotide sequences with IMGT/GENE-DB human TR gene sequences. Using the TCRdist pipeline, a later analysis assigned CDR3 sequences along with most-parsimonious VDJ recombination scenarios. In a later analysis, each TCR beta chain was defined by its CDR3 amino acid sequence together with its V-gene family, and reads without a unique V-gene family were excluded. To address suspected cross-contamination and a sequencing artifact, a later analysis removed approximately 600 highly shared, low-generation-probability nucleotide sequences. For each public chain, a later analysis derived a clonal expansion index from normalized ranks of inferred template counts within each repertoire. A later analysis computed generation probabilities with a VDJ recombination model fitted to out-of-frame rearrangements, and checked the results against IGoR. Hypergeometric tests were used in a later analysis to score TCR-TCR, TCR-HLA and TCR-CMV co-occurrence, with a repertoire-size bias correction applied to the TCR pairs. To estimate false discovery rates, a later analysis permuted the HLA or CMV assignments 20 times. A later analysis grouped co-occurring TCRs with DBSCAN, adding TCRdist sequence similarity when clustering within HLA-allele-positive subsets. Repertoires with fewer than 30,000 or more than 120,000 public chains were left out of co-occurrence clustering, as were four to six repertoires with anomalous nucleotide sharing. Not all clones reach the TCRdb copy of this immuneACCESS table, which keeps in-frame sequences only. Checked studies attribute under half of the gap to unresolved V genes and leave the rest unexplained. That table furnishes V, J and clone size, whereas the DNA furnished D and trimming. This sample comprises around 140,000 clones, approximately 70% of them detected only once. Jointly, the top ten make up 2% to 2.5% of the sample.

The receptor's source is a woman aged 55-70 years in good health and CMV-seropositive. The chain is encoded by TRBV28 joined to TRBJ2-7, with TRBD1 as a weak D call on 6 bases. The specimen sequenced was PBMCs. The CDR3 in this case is CASSLGAHPTYEQYF. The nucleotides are TGTGCCAGCAGTTTGGGGGCCCACCCCACCTACGAGCAGTACTTC.